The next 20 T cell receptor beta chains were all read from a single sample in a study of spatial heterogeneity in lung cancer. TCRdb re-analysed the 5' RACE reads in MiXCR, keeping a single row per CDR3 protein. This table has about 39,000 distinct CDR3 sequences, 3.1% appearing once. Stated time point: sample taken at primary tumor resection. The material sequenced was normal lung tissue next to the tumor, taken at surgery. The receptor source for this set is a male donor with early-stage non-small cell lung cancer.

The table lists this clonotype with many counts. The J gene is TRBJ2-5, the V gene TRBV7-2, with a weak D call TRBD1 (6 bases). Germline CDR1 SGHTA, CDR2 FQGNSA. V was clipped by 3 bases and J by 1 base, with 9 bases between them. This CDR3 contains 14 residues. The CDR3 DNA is TGTGCCAGCAGCTTGTTGACAGGCCAAGAGACCCAGTACTTC. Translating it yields CASSLLTGQETQYF. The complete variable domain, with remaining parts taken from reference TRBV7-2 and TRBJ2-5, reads GAGVSQSPSNKVTEKGKDVELRCDPISGHTALYWYRQSLGQGLEFLIYFQGNSAPDKSGLPSDRFSAERTGGSVSTLTIQRTQQEDSAVYLCASSLLTGQETQYFGPGTRLLVL.

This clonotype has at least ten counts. The CDR3, as DNA: TGTGCCAGCAGTTACTCGAAAGGGGCCCGGGGCTACACCTTC. It codes for CASSYSKGARGYTF. The chain carries TRBV6-7 and TRBJ1-2; TRBD1 might be the D (5 bases). TRBV6-7 counts as an open reading frame of uncertain function. This CDR3 is 14 amino acids long. V lost 0 bases to trimming and J lost 8 bases, with 13 bases between them.

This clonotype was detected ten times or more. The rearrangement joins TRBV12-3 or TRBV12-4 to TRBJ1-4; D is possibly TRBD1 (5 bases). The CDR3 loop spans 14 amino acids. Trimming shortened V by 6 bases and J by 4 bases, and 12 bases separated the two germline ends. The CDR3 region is CASRAQQVNEKLFF. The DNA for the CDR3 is TGTGCCAGCAGAGCCCAACAGGTTAATGAAAAACTGTTTTTT.

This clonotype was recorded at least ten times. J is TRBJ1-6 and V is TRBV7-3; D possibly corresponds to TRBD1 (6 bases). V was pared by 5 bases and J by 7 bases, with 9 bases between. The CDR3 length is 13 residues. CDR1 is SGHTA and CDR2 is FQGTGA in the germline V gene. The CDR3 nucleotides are TGTGCCAGCAGCCAAGGACAGAATTCACCCCTCCACTTT. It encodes CASSQGQNSPLHF.

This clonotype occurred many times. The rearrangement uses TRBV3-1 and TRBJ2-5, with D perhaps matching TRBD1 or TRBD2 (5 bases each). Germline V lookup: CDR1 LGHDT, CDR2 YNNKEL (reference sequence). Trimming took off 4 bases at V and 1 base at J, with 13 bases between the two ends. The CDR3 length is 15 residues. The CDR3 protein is CASSRDQISQETQYF. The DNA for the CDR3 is TGTGCCAGCAGCCGGGACCAAATAAGCCAAGAGACCCAGTACTTC.

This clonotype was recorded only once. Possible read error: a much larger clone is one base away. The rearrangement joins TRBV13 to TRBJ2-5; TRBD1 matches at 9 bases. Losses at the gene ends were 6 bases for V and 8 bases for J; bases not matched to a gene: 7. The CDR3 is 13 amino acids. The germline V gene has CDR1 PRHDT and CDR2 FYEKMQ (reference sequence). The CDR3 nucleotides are TGTGCCAGCAGATCAGGGACAGGGAAAACCCAGTACTTC. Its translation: CASRSGTGKTQYF.

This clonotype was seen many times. The CDR3 spells CASSIRGQSYTEAFF. CDR3 coding DNA: TGTGCCAGCAGCATACGGGGACAGAGTTACACTGAAGCTTTCTTT. The chain carries TRBV7-2 and TRBJ1-1, with 7 bases fitting TRBD1. The CDR3 consists of 15 residues. The V gene's germline CDR1 is SGHTA and CDR2 FQGNSA. Trimming at V came to 5 bases and at J to 3 bases, leaving 9 bases not matched to a gene.

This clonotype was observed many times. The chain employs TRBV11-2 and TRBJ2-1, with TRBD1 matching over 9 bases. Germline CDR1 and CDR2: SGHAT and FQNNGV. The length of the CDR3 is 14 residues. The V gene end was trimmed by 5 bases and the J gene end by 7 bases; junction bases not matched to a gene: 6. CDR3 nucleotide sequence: TGTGCCAGCAGCCGAGGACAGGGGATGAATGAGCAGTTCTTC. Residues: CASSRGQGMNEQFF.

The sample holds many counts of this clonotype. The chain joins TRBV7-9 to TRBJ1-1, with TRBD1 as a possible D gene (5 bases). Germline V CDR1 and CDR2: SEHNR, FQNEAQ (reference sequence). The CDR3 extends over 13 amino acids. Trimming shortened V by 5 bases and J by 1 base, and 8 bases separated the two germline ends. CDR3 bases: TGTGCCAGCAGCATCCAGGGGAACACTGAAGCTTTCTTT. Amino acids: CASSIQGNTEAFF. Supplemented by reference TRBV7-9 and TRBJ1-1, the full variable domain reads DTGVSQNPRHKITKRGQNVTFRCDPISEHNRLYWYRQTLGQGPEFLTYFQNEAQLEKSRLLSDRFSAERPKGSFSTLEIQRTEQGDSAMYLCASSIQGNTEAFFGQGTRLTVV.

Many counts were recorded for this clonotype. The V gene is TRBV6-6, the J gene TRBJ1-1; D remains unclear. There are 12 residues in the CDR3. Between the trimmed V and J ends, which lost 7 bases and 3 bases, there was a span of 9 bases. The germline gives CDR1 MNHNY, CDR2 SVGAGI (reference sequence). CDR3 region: CASTLRDTEAFF. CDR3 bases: TGTGCCAGCACCTTGCGGGACACTGAAGCTTTCTTT.

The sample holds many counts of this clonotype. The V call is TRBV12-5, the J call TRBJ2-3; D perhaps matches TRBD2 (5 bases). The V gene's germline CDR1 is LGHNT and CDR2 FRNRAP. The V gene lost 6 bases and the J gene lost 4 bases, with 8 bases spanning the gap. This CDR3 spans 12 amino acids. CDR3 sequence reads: CASGGNADTQYF. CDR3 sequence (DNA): TGTGCTAGTGGCGGGAACGCAGATACGCAGTATTTT. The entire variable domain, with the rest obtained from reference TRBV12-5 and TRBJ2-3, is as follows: DARVTQTPRHKVTEMGQEVTMRCQPILGHNTVFWYRQTMMQGLELLAYFRNRAPLDDSGMPKDRFSAEMPDATLATLKIQPSEPRDSAVYFCASGGNADTQYFGPGTRLTVL.

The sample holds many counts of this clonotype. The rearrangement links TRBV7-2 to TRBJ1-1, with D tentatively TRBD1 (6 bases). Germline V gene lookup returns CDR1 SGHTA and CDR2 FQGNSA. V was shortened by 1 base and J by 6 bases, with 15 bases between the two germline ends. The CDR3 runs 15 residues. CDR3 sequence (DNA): TGTGCCAGCAGCTTAGTACTCAACAGGGTCGCTGAAGCTTTCTTT. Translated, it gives CASSLVLNRVAEAFF.

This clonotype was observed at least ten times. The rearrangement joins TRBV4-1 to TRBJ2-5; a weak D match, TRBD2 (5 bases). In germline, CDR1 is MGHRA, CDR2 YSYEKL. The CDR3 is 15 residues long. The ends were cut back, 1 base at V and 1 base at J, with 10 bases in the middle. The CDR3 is CASSQGRRAQETQYF. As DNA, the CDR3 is TGCGCCAGCAGCCAAGGTCGGCGGGCCCAAGAGACCCAGTACTTC.

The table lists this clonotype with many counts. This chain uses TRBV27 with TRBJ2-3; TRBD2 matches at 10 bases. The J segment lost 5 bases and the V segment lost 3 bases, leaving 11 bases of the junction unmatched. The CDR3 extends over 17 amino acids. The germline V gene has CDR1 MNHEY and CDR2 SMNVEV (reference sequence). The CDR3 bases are TGTGCCAGCAGTTTTCTACATGGGGCTAGCGGGGGAGATACGCAGTATTTT. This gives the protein CASSFLHGASGGDTQYF.

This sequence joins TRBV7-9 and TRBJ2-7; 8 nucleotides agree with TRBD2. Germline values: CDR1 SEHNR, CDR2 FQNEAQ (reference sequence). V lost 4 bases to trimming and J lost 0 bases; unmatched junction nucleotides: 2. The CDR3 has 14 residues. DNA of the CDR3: TGTGCCAGCAGCTCTGGGACTAGCTCCTACGAGCAGTACTTC. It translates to CASSSGTSSYEQYF.

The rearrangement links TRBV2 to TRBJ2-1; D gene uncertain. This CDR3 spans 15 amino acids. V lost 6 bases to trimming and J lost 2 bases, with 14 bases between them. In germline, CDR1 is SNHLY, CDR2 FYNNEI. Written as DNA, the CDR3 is TGTGCCAGCAGCGCCGAACCCGCTACCTACAATGAGCAGTTCTTC. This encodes CASSAEPATYNEQFF.

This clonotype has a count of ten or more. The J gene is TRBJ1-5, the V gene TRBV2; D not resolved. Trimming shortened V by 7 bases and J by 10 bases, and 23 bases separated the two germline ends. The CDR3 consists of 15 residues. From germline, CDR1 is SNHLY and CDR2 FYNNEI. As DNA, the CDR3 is TGTGCCAGCACCAAGATGGGAGCTCAGAGTGACCCCCAGCATTTT. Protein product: CASTKMGAQSDPQHF.

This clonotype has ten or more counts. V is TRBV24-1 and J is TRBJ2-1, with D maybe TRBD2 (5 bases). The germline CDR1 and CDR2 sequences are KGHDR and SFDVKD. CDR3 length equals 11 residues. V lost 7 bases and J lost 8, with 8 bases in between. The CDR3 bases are TGTGCCACCAGACAACTAGATGAGCAGTTCTTC. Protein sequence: CATRQLDEQFF.

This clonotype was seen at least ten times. The CDR3 spells CASSLAGGPSYEQYF. As DNA, the CDR3 is TGTGCCAGCAGCTTGGCGGGAGGGCCCTCCTACGAGCAGTACTTC. The chain recombines TRBV7-9 with TRBJ2-7; the match to TRBD2 covers 9 bases. The CDR3 loop spans 15 amino acids. Trimming cost V 3 bases and J 0 bases; bases outside gene matches: 3. Germline V CDR1 and CDR2: SEHNR, FQNEAQ (reference sequence).

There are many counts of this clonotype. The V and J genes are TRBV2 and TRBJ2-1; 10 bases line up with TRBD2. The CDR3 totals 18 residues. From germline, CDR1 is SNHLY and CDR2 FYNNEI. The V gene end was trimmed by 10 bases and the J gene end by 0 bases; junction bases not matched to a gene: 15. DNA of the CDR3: TGTGCCACTCGGGGTAGCGGGAGGCCCTTTTCCTCCTACAATGAGCAGTTCTTC. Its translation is CATRGSGRPFSSYNEQFF.